This TCR beta chain appears in the sequencing data of a study of beta chain features in type 1 diabetes. Expressed TCRB transcripts were sequenced because the entire RNA isolate underwent reverse transcription. Repertoires were generated with immunoSEQ multiplex PCR, while TCRdb's copy carries only in-frame clones and drops some. The sample lists about 160,000 clones, 6.5% to 10% occurring once. Points from the study as a whole: Moderate yet significant TCRB CDR3 shortening was seen in Type 1 diabetes patients in all four CD4+ subsets. cDNA-based reads could over-represent cells with high TCR expression.

V was cut by 3 bases and J by 1 base, with 10 bases left in between. The V gene's germline CDR1 is KGHSH and CDR2 LQKENI. This CDR3 has 14 amino acids. With respect to this clone: The antigen is not known.

This rearrangement joins TRBV18 to TRBJ2-7, with D hard to call. The receptor's source is a woman younger than 30 with type 1 diabetes. Sequencing input: central memory CD4+ T cells from blood. The CDR3 loop reads CASSPLVDSYEQYF. The DNA of the CDR3 is TGTGCCAGCTCACCTCTAGTGGATTCCTACGAGCAGTACTTC.